The 20 T cell receptor beta chains below all came from one sample that was sequenced in a study of blood T cell repertoires in COVID-19. Using immunoSEQ multiplex PCR, the repertoire was profiled, and TCRdb retains in-frame clones only, with some absent. The repertoire holds roughly 300,000 clones, with around 87% as singletons. The specimen sequenced was PBMCs or T cells enriched from blood (not recorded which). All receptors derive from a young woman who had recovered from COVID-19.

The chain employs TRBV6-5 and TRBJ1-5, with TRBD1 as a possible D gene (5 bases). V gave up 7 bases and J gave up 5 bases, with 12 bases separating them. The germline gives CDR1 MNHEY, CDR2 SVGAGI. The CDR3 contains 13 residues. The CDR3 loop is CASTQGQYQPQHF. The CDR3 DNA is TGTGCCAGCACCCAGGGCCAGTATCAGCCCCAGCATTTT.

The J gene is TRBJ1-6, the V gene TRBV6-6; no definite D call. CDR3 length equals 14 residues. V was pared by 0 bases and J by 5 bases, with 5 bases between. Germline loops: CDR1 MNHNY, CDR2 SVGAGI (reference sequence). As DNA, the CDR3 is TGTGCCAGCAGTTACTCTCAGGATAATTCACCCCTCCACTTT. This gives the protein CASSYSQDNSPLHF.

This chain links TRBV5-6 with TRBJ1-4; no firm D call. Germline values: CDR1 SGHDT, CDR2 YYEEEE. With 2 bases removed from V and 7 bases from J, the gap between germline ends came to 6 bases. The CDR3 sequence is 12 residues long. CDR3 nucleotides: TGTGCCAGCAGCTTCCGGGGTGAAAAACTGTTTTTT. It yields the protein CASSFRGEKLFF.

V is TRBV30 and J is TRBJ2-1, with 8 bases lining up with TRBD2. Germline CDR1 is GTSNPN and CDR2 is SVGIG (reference sequence). The CDR3 length is 15 residues. V shed 7 bases and J 6 bases; nucleotides not matched to a gene: 14. CDR3 bases: TGTGCCTCCCTCGGTGCGGGGGGCGTAAGCAATGAGCAGTTCTTC. It yields the protein CASLGAGGVSNEQFF.

This clone appeared once. The chain recombines TRBV5-1 with TRBJ2-5, with D perhaps matching TRBD2 (6 bases). The CDR3 contains 13 residues. The V gene lost 0 bases and the J gene lost 5 bases, with 8 bases spanning the gap. Germline CDR1 is SGHRS and CDR2 is YFSETQ. The CDR3 coding sequence is TGCGCCAGCAGCTTGGCTGGGAGGGAGACCCAGTACTTC. It yields the protein CASSLAGRETQYF. The entire variable domain, with the rest obtained from reference TRBV5-1 and TRBJ2-5, is as follows: KAGVTQTPRYLIKTRGQQVTLSCSPISGHRSVSWYQQTPGQGLQFLFEYFSETQRNKGNFPGRFSGRQFSNSRSEMNVSTLELGDSALYLCASSLAGRETQYFGPGTRLLVL.

This clone was detected ten times or more. The genes are TRBV4-3 and TRBJ2-1; 16 bases map to TRBD2. The germline gives CDR1 LGHNA, CDR2 YSLEER. The CDR3 spans 15 residues. V gave up 2 bases and J gave up 11 bases; unmatched junction bases: 3. In DNA, the CDR3 is TGCGCCAGCAGCCAACCGGGACTAGCGGGGGGGAAGCAGTTCTTC. Translated, it gives CASSQPGLAGGKQFF.

The chain is built from TRBV12-5 and TRBJ2-3; tentative D call: TRBD2 (5 bases). Germline assignment: CDR1 LGHNT and CDR2 FRNRAP. V shed 6 bases and J shed 4 bases, with 8 bases lying between them. The CDR3 consists of 12 residues. The CDR3 region is CASGPRADTQYF. The DNA for the CDR3 is TGTGCTAGTGGCCCGCGGGCAGATACGCAGTATTTT.

The V and J genes are TRBV30 and TRBJ1-5; 7 bases are a match to TRBD1. The CDR3 consists of 14 residues. The junction had 9 bases not matched to a gene; V was cut back by 3 bases and J by 7 bases. The V gene's germline CDR1 is GTSNPN and CDR2 SVGIG (reference sequence). CDR3 sequence (DNA): TGTGCCTGGAGCCCTGAGGGGGCTGGGCAGCCCCAGCATTTT. It yields the protein CAWSPEGAGQPQHF.

V gene TRBV14 combines with J gene TRBJ1-2, with a weak D call TRBD1 (5 bases). The CDR3 totals 17 residues. Germline lookup yields CDR1 SGHDN and CDR2 FVKESK. The ends were cut back, 3 bases at V and 5 bases at J, with 22 bases in the middle. As DNA, the CDR3 is TGTGCCAGCAGCCAGGTCCGAGCAGGGTCGGTTTGGTATGGCTACACCTTC. Protein product: CASSQVRAGSVWYGYTF.

The genes are TRBV2 and TRBJ1-5; TRBD1 matches at 9 bases. The ends lost 4 bases at V and 7 bases at J; junction bases unmatched: 11. In germline, CDR1 is SNHLY, CDR2 FYNNEI. The CDR3 covers 16 residues. The CDR3 coding sequence is TGTGCCAGCAGTGTAGAGAGACTGGGACAGGGACAGCCCCAGCATTTT. Protein: CASSVERLGQGQPQHF.

This clone has just one count. The rearrangement links TRBV5-6 to TRBJ1-2, with D unresolved. CDR3 length: 15 amino acids. Germline lookup yields CDR1 SGHDT and CDR2 YYEEEE. Trimming took off 0 bases at V and 0 bases at J, with 9 bases between the two ends. The CDR3: CASSLDPLANYGYTF. In DNA form, the CDR3 reads TGTGCCAGCAGCTTGGATCCATTAGCTAACTATGGCTACACCTTC.

This rearrangement joins TRBV27 to TRBJ1-3; D ambiguous. From germline, CDR1 is MNHEY and CDR2 SMNVEV (reference sequence). The CDR3 extends over 13 amino acids. Trimming cost V 7 bases and J 4 bases, with 11 bases left between them. The CDR3 DNA reads as TGTGCCAGCATGGGCCTGGTCGGAAACACCATATATTTT. Residues: CASMGLVGNTIYF.

V gene TRBV3-1 (or the pseudogene TRBV3-2) combines with J gene TRBJ2-5; 11 nucleotides align to TRBD2. Germline CDR1 reads LGHDT; CDR2 reads YNNKEL (reference sequence). This CDR3 comprises 17 residues. V was clipped by 1 base and J by 1 base; unmatched bases: 5. CDR3 DNA sequence: TGTGCCAGCAGCCAAGGGTTTAGCGGGGGGGGCCAAGAGACCCAGTACTTC. It yields the protein CASSQGFSGGGQETQYF.

The chain couples TRBV7-9 to TRBJ1-2; a possible D gene is TRBD1 (5 bases). Germline values: CDR1 SEHNR, CDR2 FQNEAQ (reference sequence). The CDR3 spans 14 residues. The V gene lost 2 bases and the J gene lost 6 bases, with 13 bases spanning the gap. The chain's CDR3 is CASSLKGRGNGYTF. DNA for the CDR3: TGTGCCAGCAGCTTAAAGGGTCGGGGGAATGGCTACACCTTC.

The CDR3 region is CSASLAGGYTDTQYF. CDR3 sequence (DNA): TGCAGTGCTAGTCTGGCGGGGGGGTACACAGATACGCAGTATTTT. The chain uses TRBV20-1 and TRBJ2-3, with 9 bases lining up with TRBD2. This CDR3 has 15 residues. V gave up 3 bases and J gave up 2 bases; unmatched junction bases: 6. Germline-derived CDR1 and CDR2 are DFQATT and SNEGSKA (reference sequence).

The chain combines TRBV7-2 with TRBJ1-5; D call uncertain. The CDR3 is 15 amino acids. Germline V gene lookup returns CDR1 SGHTA and CDR2 FQGNSA. V lost 5 bases, J lost 0 bases, and 11 bases lay in between. Here the CDR3 DNA reads TGTGCCAGCAGCCCAAACCTCGGTAGCAATCAGCCCCAGCATTTT. Translated, it gives CASSPNLGSNQPQHF.

This clone was seen once. The chain has TRBV5-1 and TRBJ2-7, with 8 nucleotides matching TRBD1. CDR3 length equals 13 residues. The ends lost 6 bases at V and 6 bases at J; junction bases unmatched: 8. Germline assignment: CDR1 SGHRS and CDR2 YFSETQ. The CDR3 bases are TGCGCCAGCAAAGGGCAGGGGGCGCGCGAGCAGTACTTC. This codes for CASKGQGAREQYF.

The chain uses TRBV7-6 and TRBJ1-1, with 7 bases fitting TRBD1. The germline V gene has CDR1 SGHVS and CDR2 FNYEAQ. The CDR3 contains 15 residues. The trim removed 3 bases at V and 1 base at J, leaving 5 bases unmatched. CDR3 bases: TGTGCCAGCAGCTTGAACAGGGGAGGGAACACTGAAGCTTTCTTT. This encodes CASSLNRGGNTEAFF.

This clone was seen once. This rearrangement joins TRBV7-2 to TRBJ2-3, with TRBD2 as a possible D gene (6 bases). Germline V lookup: CDR1 SGHTA, CDR2 FQGNSA. Between the trimmed V and J ends, which lost 5 bases and 7 bases, there was a span of 10 bases. The CDR3 totals 12 residues. Here the CDR3 reads CASSTAGYTQYF. The CDR3, as DNA: TGTGCCAGCAGCACGGCGGGGTATACGCAGTATTTT.

The V gene is TRBV7-9, the J gene TRBJ1-2; D unresolved. From germline, CDR1 is SEHNR and CDR2 FQNEAQ (reference sequence). With 7 bases removed from V and 0 bases from J, the gap between germline ends came to 9 bases. The CDR3 runs 13 residues. As DNA, the CDR3 is TGTGCCAGCATCTCCTCCGCTAACTATGGCTACACCTTC. Translating gives CASISSANYGYTF.